This T cell receptor (beta chain) came from a study of blood T cell repertoires in COVID-19. Study in general: COVID-19 samples collected from the United States, Italy and Spain covered acute and convalescent phases. In each case, the material was cDNA or gDNA derived from T cells, B-cell-depleted T cells, or PBMCs.

Original data processing: Reference gene primers were amplified, and this amplification served to estimate nucleated cell counts. Repertoires were generated with immunoSEQ multiplex PCR, while TCRdb's copy carries only in-frame clones and drops some. D and trimming come from the DNA, and the V and J calls and clone size come from that table. The table lists about 180,000 clones, roughly nine tenths of them singletons. The source material was peripheral blood. This clonotype was sampled from a woman between 25 and 40 years old with active or convalescent COVID-19.

CDR3: CASSIAALGTGGNYEQYF. The CDR3 DNA reads as TGTGCCAGTAGTATAGCCGCACTCGGGACAGGGGGGAACTACGAGCAGTACTTC. The chain recombines TRBV19 with TRBJ2-7; 11 positions agree with TRBD1. The ends lost 1 base at V and 3 bases at J; junction bases unmatched: 11. The CDR3 is 18 residues long. The V gene's germline CDR1 is LNHDA and CDR2 SQIVND (reference sequence).